The subject of this entry is one T cell receptor beta chain. Its target is not known. With random hexamers, reverse transcription was performed on about 0.5 to 1 ug of RNA. One entry per CDR3 protein, called by TCRdb with MiXCR from the immunoSEQ multiplex PCR reads. The sample consists of about 71,000 distinct CDR3 sequences, roughly 93% of them appearing once. The record originates from a study of CD8 T cells in Susac syndrome. Study in general: There were Susac syndrome patients who were therapy-naive at blood draw, others on corticosteroids, and others on intravenous immunoglobulin alone.

Study-wide findings and caveats: Clonal expansion was missing from Susac syndrome CD4+ T cell repertoires.

V was clipped by 2 bases and J by 1 base, with 14 bases between them. The CDR3 loop spans 16 amino acids. Germline V gene sequence: CDR1 KGHSH, CDR2 LQKENI. The clonotype was recovered from a human donor with Susac syndrome. The material sequenced was CD4+ T cells from PBMCs. V is TRBV18 and J is TRBJ1-1; D not certain. CDR3 sequence: CASSPTPPTQNTEAFF. The CDR3, as DNA: TGTGCCAGCTCACCAACGCCGCCTACCCAGAACACTGAAGCTTTCTTT. The variable domain in full, completed from reference TRBV18 and TRBJ1-1, reads NAGVMQNPRHLVRRRGQEARLRCSPMKGHSHVYWYRQLPEEGLKFMVYLQKENIIDESGMPKERFSAEFPKEGPSILRIQQVVRGDSAAYFCASSPTPPTQNTEAFFGQGTRLTVV.